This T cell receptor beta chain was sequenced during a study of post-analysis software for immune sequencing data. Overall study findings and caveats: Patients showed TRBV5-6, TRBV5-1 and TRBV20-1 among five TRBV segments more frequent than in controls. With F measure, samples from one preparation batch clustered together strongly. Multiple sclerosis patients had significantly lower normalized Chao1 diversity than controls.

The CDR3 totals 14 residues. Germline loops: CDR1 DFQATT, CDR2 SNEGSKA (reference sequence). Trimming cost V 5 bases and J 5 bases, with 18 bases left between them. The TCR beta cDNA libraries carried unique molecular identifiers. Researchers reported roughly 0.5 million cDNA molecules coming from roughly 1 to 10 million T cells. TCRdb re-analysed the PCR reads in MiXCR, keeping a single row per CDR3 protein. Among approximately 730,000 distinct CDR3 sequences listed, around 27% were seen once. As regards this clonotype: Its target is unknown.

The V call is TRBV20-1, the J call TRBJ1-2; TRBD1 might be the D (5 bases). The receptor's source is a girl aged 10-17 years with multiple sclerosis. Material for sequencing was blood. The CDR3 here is CSAANRDRTYGYTF. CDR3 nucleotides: TGCAGTGCTGCTAACCGGGACCGCACTTATGGCTACACCTTC.